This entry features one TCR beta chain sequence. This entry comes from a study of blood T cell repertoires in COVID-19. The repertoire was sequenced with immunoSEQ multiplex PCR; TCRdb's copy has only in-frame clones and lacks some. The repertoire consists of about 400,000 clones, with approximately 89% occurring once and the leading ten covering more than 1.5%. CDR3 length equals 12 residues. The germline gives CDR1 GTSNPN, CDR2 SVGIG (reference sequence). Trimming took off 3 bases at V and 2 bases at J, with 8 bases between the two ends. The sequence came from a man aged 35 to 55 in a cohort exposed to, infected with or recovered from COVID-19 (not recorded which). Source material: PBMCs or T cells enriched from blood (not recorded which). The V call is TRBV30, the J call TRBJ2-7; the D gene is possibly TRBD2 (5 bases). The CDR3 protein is CAWRRVPYEQYF. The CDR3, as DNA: TGTGCCTGGAGGAGGGTGCCCTACGAGCAGTACTTC.